This T cell receptor beta chain was sequenced for a study of Tregs in tolerant kidney transplant recipients. Germline CDR1 is SGHNT and CDR2 is YYREEE (reference sequence). V was shortened by 4 bases and J by 5 bases, with 9 bases between the two germline ends. This CDR3 has 12 residues. The data were produced by immunoSEQ multiplex PCR, yet TCRdb's version contains in-frame clones alone and is incomplete. The sample lists roughly 46,000 clones; more than 80% were seen once. The chain joins TRBV5-4 to TRBJ1-1; perhaps TRBD1 as D (5 bases). This receptor was obtained from a human donor in good health. Input material: Tregs from blood. The CDR3 nucleotides are TGTGCCAGCAGCCACGGGGGGACTGAAGCTTTCTTT. Amino acid sequence: CASSHGGTEAFF.